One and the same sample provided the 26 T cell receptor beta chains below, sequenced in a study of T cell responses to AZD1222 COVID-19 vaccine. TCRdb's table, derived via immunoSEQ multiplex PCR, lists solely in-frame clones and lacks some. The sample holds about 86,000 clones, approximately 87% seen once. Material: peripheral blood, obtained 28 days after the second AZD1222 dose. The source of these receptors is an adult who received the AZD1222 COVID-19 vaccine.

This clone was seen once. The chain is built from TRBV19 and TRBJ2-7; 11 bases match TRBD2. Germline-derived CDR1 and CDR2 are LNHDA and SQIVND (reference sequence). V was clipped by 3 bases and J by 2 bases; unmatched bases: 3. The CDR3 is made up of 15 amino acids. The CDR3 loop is CASSIIAGGPYEQYF. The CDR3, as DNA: TGTGCCAGTAGTATCATAGCGGGAGGGCCCTACGAGCAGTACTTC.

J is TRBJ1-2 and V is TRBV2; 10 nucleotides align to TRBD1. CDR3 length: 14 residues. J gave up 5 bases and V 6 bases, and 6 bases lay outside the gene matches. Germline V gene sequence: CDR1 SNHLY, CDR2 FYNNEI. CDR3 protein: CASSSGTGEYGYTF. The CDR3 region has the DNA TGTGCCAGCAGCTCCGGGACAGGGGAGTATGGCTACACCTTC.

Here the CDR3 reads CASSRLAQYGYTF. Here the CDR3 DNA reads TGTGCCAGCAGTAGGCTCGCCCAATATGGCTACACCTTC. The rearrangement links TRBV27 to TRBJ1-2; D not certain. The germline CDR1 and CDR2 sequences are MNHEY and SMNVEV (reference sequence). The ends were cut back, 5 bases at V and 5 bases at J, with 12 bases in the middle. This CDR3 spans 13 amino acids.

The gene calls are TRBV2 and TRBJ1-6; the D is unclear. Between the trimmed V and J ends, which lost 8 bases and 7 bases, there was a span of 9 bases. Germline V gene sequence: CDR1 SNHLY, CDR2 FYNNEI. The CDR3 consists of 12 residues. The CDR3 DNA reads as TGTGCCAGCGAGGTGGGGAATTCACCCCTCCACTTT. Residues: CASEVGNSPLHF. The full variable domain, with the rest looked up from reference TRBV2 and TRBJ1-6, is EPEVTQTPSHQVTQMGQEVILRCVPISNHLYFYWYRQILGQKVEFLVSFYNNEISEKSEIFDDQFSVERPDGSNFTLKIRSTKLEDSAMYFCASEVGNSPLHFGNGTRLTVT.

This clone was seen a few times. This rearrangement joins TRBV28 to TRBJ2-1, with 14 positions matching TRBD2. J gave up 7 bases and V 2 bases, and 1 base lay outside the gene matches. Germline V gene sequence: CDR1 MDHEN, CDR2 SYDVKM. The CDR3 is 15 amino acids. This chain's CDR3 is CASSLRLAGGNEQFF. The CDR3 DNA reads TGTGCCAGCAGTTTACGACTAGCGGGAGGGAATGAGCAGTTCTTC.

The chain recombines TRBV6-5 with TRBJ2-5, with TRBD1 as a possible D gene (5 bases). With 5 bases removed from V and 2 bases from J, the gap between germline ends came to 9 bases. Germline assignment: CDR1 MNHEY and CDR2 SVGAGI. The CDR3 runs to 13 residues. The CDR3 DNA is TGTGCCAGCAGTCCTACAGGTCAAGAGACCCAGTACTTC. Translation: CASSPTGQETQYF.

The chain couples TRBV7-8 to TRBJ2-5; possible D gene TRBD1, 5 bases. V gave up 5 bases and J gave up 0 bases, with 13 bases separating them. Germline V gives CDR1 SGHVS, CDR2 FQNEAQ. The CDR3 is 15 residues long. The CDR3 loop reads CASSLLRGNQETQYF. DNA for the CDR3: TGTGCCAGCAGCCTTCTTAGGGGAAACCAAGAGACCCAGTACTTC.

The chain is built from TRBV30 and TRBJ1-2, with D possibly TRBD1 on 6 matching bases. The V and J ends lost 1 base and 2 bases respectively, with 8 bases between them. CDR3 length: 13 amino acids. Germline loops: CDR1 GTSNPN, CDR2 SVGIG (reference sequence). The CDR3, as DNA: TGTGCCTGGAGTGAGGGGGGCAACTATGGCTACACCTTC. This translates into CAWSEGGNYGYTF.

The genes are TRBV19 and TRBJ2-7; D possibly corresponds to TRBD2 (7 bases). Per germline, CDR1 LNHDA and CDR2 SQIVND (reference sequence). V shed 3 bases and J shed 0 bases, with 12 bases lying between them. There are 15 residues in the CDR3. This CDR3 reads CASSMAGADSYEQYF. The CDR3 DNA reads TGTGCCAGTAGTATGGCGGGGGCGGACTCCTACGAGCAGTACTTC.

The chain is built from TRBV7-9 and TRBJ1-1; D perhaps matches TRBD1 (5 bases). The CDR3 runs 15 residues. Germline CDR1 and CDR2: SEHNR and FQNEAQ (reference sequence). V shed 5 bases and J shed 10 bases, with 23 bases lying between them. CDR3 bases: TGTGCCAGCAGCCCCATTAGAGACAGCCAAGTCGTAGCTTTCTTT. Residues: CASSPIRDSQVVAFF.

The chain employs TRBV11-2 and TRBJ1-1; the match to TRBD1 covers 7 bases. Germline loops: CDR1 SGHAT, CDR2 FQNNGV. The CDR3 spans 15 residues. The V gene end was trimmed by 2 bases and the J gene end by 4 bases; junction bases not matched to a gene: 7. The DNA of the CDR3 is TGTGCCAGCAGCTTAAGAGGGACAGACGGCACTGAAGCTTTCTTT. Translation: CASSLRGTDGTEAFF.

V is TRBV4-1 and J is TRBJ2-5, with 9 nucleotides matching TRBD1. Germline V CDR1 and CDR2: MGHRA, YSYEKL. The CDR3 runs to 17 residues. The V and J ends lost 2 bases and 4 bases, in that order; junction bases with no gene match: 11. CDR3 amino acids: CASSQRGTGKDLETQYF. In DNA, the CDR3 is TGCGCCAGCAGCCAACGCGGGACAGGGAAGGACCTAGAGACCCAGTACTTC.

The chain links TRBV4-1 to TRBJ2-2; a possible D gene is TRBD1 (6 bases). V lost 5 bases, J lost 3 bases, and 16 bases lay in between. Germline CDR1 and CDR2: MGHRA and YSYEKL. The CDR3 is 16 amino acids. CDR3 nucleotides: TGCGCCAGCAGCACCAGGGACACGTCCTACACCGGGGAGCTGTTTTTT. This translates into CASSTRDTSYTGELFF.

The CDR3 region has the DNA TGTGCCAGCAGTTCTGGAGGCGTTTGGGGTACCGAGCAGTACTTC. Encoded protein: CASSSGGVWGTEQYF. The rearrangement links TRBV5-6 to TRBJ2-7; TRBD2 might be the D (5 bases). This CDR3 has 15 amino acids. Germline assignment: CDR1 SGHDT and CDR2 YYEEEE. Trimming cost V 5 bases and J 6 bases, with 21 bases left between them.

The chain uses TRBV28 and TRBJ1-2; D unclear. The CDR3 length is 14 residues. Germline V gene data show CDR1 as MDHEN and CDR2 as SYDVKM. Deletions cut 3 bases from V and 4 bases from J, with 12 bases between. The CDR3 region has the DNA TGTGCCAGCAGTTTTTTTGTCCCCAGCTATGGCTACACCTTC. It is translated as CASSFFVPSYGYTF.

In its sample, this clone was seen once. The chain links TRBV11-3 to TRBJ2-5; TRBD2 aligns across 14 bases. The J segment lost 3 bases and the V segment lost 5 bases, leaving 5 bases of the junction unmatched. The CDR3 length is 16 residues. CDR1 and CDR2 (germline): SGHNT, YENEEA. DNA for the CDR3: TGTGCCAGCAGCCAGGGACTAGCGGGGGTAGAAGAGACCCAGTACTTC. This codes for CASSQGLAGVEETQYF.

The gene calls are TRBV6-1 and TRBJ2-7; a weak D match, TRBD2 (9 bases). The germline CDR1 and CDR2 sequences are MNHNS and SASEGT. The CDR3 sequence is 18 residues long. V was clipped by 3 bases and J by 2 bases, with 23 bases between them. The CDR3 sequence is CASSEWTGSGGRPYEQYF. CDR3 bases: TGTGCCAGCAGTGAGTGGACAGGGAGCGGGGGGCGACCCTACGAGCAGTACTTC.

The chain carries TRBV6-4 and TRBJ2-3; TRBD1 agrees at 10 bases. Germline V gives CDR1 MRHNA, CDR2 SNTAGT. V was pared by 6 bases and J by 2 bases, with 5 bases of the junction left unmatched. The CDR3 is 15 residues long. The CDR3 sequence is CASSEGTGDTDTQYF. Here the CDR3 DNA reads TGTGCCAGCAGCGAAGGGACAGGGGACACAGATACGCAGTATTTT.

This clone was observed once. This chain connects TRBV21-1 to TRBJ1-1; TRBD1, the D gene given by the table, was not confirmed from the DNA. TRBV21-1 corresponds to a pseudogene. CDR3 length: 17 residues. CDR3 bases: TGTGCCAGCAGCAGACCGCACCGAAACAGGGGGAACACTGAAGCTTTCTTT. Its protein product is CASSRPHRNRGNTEAFF.

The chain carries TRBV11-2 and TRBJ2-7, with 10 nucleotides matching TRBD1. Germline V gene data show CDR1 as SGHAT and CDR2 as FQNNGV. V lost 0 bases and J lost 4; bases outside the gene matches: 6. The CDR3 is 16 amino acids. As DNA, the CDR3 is TGTGCCAGCAGCTTAGATCCTGGGGGACAGGGGTACGAGCAGTACTTC. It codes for CASSLDPGGQGYEQYF. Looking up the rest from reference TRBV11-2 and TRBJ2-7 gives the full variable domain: EAGVAQSPRYKIIEKRQSVAFWCNPISGHATLYWYQQILGQGPKLLIQFQNNGVVDDSQLPKDRFSAERLKGVDSTLKIQPAKLEDSAVYLCASSLDPGGQGYEQYFGPGTRLTVT.

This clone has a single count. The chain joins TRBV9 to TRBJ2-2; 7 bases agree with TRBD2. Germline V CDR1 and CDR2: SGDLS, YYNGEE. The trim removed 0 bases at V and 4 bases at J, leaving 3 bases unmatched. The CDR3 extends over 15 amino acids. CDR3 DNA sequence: TGTGCCAGCAGCGTAGGTGGGGGGGTCACCGGGGAGCTGTTTTTT. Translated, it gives CASSVGGGVTGELFF.

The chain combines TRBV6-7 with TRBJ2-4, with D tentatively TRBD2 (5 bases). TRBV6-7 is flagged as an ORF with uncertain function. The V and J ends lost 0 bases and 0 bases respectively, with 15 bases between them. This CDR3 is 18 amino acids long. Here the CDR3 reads CASSYSWGEGLAKNIQYF. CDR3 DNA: TGTGCCAGCAGTTACTCATGGGGAGAAGGTTTAGCCAAAAACATTCAGTACTTC.

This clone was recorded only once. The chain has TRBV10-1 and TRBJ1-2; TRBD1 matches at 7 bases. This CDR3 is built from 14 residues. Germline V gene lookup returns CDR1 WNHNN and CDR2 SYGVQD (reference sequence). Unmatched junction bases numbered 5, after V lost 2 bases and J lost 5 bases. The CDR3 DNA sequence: TGCGCCAGCAGTGAGGCGGCAGGGGGATATGGCTACACCTTC. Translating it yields CASSEAAGGYGYTF.

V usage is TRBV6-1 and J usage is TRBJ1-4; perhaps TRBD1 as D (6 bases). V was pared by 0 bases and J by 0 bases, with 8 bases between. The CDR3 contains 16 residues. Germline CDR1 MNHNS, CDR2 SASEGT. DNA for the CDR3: TGTGCCAGCAGTGAAGCGGCAGGGGCAACTAATGAAAAACTGTTTTTT. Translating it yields CASSEAAGATNEKLFF.

The CDR3 region is CASRPRPQGVNQPQHF. DNA of the CDR3: TGTGCCAGCAGACCTCGTCCTCAGGGGGTTAATCAGCCCCAGCATTTT. The V and J genes are TRBV27 and TRBJ1-5, with TRBD1 matching 7 bases. The CDR3 length is 16 residues. The germline CDR1 and CDR2 sequences are MNHEY and SMNVEV (reference sequence). Trimming cost V 6 bases and J 4 bases; bases outside gene matches: 12.

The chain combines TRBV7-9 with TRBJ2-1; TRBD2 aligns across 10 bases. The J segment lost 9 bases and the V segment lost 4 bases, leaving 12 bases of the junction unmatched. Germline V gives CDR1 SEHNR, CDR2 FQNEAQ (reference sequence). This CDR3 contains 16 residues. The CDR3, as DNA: TGTGCCAGCAGCTATGTGCTAGGACTAGCGGAAGGTGAGCAGTTCTTC. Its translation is CASSYVLGLAEGEQFF.